The present T cell receptor beta chain was sequenced within a study of T cells in Graves' hyperthyroidism and ophthalmopathy. Germline V gene lookup returns CDR1 MNHEY and CDR2 SVGEGT. The germline V and J ends were trimmed by 10 bases and 8 bases, with 21 bases remaining between them. This CDR3 has 14 amino acids. RNA transcripts were the template for amplifying TCR beta CDR3 regions. The HTBI primer set drove a first-round RT-PCR of the TCR CDR3. From the multiplex PCR reads, TCRdb called clonotypes with MiXCR, one entry per CDR3 protein. Counted here are 600,000 or so distinct CDR3 sequences, around 13% occurring once; the ten biggest clones make up around 12%.

This TCR derives from a woman aged 45-65 years with Graves' ophthalmopathy. Sequencing used blood. V usage is TRBV6-2 or TRBV6-3 and J usage is TRBJ2-4; D is undetermined. CDR3: CATYSPNRVYIQYF. CDR3 in DNA: TGTGCCACCTATTCCCCCAACCGAGTATACATTCAGTACTTC.